These 10 T cell receptor beta chains came from one sample sequenced in a study of CD8 T cells in ankylosing spondylitis. TCRdb re-derived calls from the 5' RACE reads in MiXCR, one entry per CDR3 protein. The repertoire holds some 130,000 distinct CDR3 sequences, 7% to 8% seen once, with around 11% in the top ten. Sequencing input: blood, either unsorted or a sorted T cell fraction (not recorded which). The origin of the receptors is a female donor with ankylosing spondylitis or in good health (not recorded which).

This clonotype was observed many times. The chain carries TRBV12-3 or TRBV12-4 and TRBJ2-6; TRBD1 aligns across 7 bases. The length of the CDR3 is 13 residues. V gave up 8 bases and J gave up 2 bases; unmatched junction bases: 0. CDR3 DNA sequence: TGTGCCAGCGACAGGGCTGGGGCCAACGTCCTGACTTTC. Its protein product is CASDRAGANVLTF.

This clonotype was counted many times. The chain couples TRBV12-3 or TRBV12-4 to TRBJ1-2; D gene uncertain. This CDR3 is built from 12 residues. Trimming took off 3 bases at V and 5 bases at J, with 7 bases between the two ends. In DNA form, the CDR3 reads TGTGCCAGCAGTTTGGCAGCGTATGGCTACACCTTC. This gives the protein CASSLAAYGYTF.

This clonotype was seen at least ten times. J is TRBJ2-1 and V is TRBV3-1; tentatively, D is TRBD2 (6 bases). V was cut by 0 bases and J by 6 bases, with 9 bases left in between. CDR1 is LGHDT and CDR2 is YNNKEL in the germline V gene (reference sequence). The CDR3 is made up of 14 amino acids. CDR3 nucleotides: TGTGCCAGCAGCCAAGAGTGGCGGGGCAATGAGCAGTTCTTC. This encodes CASSQEWRGNEQFF.

A single count supports this clonotype. The rearrangement joins TRBV7-2 to TRBJ2-2; D gene uncertain. CDR1 SGHTA and CDR2 FQGNSA come from the germline V gene. The CDR3 covers 15 residues. Trimming pared 6 bases from V and 2 bases from J, leaving 13 bases between. CDR3 sequence: CASRRQPINTGELFF. DNA for the CDR3: TGTGCCAGCAGACGACAACCGATAAACACCGGGGAGCTGTTTTTT.

This clonotype was observed at least ten times. The rearrangement links TRBV12-3 or TRBV12-4 to TRBJ1-4; perhaps TRBD1 as D (6 bases). The germline V and J ends were trimmed by 2 bases and 6 bases, with 13 bases remaining between them. This CDR3 spans 15 amino acids. The CDR3 here is CASSLIGGPHEKLFF. CDR3 nucleotides: TGTGCCAGCAGTTTAATCGGGGGGCCCCATGAAAAACTGTTTTTT.

In its sample, this clonotype ranks as medium-sized. The V and J genes are TRBV29-1 and TRBJ2-4; D is perhaps TRBD2 (5 bases). Germline loops: CDR1 SQVTM, CDR2 ANQGSEA. V lost 8 bases and J lost 13, with 18 bases in between. This CDR3 is built from 11 residues. The CDR3 DNA sequence: TGCAGCATGGATACGGGATATTCACAGTACTTC. Encoded protein: CSMDTGYSQYF.

There are many counts of this clonotype. The rearrangement links TRBV2 to TRBJ1-1; no reliable D call. The CDR3 length is 13 residues. V lost 6 bases to trimming and J lost 1 base, with 9 bases between them. From germline, CDR1 is SNHLY and CDR2 FYNNEI. In DNA form, the CDR3 reads TGTGCCAGCAGCAAGATCTGGAACACTGAAGCTTTCTTT. It is translated as CASSKIWNTEAFF.

This clonotype was seen at least ten times. The CDR3 coding sequence is TGTGCCATCAAGTTAGGGACAGGGGCCTCTAACTATGGCTACACCTTC. This codes for CAIKLGTGASNYGYTF. V gene TRBV10-3 combines with J gene TRBJ1-2; 10 bases are a match to TRBD1. Germline trimming cut 7 bases from V and 0 bases from J; bases unmatched to any gene: 8. Germline V lookup: CDR1 ENHRY, CDR2 SYGVKD. The CDR3 totals 16 residues.

This clonotype was observed many times. The V call is TRBV5-6, the J call TRBJ1-2, with 7 bases matching TRBD1. The CDR3 loop spans 15 amino acids. After removal of 3 bases from V and 8 bases from J, the junction contained 13 bases not matched to a gene. Germline-derived CDR1 and CDR2 are SGHDT and YYEEEE. In nucleotides, the CDR3 is TGTGCCAGCAGCTCCGGGGACAGCACCATTGGGGGCTACACCTTC. Its protein product is CASSSGDSTIGGYTF.

In this sample, this clonotype turned up many times. The genes are TRBV7-3 and TRBJ2-2; TRBD1 matches at 7 bases. Germline V gives CDR1 SGHTA, CDR2 FQGTGA. V lost 5 bases and J lost 2; bases outside the gene matches: 2. This CDR3 spans 14 amino acids. The CDR3: CASSRQGNTGELFF. CDR3 in DNA: TGTGCCAGCAGCCGACAGGGCAACACCGGGGAGCTGTTTTTT. Drawing the rest from reference TRBV7-3 and TRBJ2-2, the complete variable domain is GAGVSQTPSNKVTEKGKYVELRCDPISGHTALYWYRQSLGQGPEFLIYFQGTGAADDSGLPNDRFFAVRPEGSVSTLKIQRTERGDSAVYLCASSRQGNTGELFFGEGSRLTVL.